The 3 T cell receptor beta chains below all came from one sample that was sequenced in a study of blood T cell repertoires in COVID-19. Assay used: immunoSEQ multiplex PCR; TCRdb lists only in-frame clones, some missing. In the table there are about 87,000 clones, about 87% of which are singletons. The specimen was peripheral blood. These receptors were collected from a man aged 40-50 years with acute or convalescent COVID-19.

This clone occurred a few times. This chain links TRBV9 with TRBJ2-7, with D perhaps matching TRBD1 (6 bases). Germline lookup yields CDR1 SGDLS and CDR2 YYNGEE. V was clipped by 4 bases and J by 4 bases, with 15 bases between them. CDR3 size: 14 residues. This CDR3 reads CASSHTGFAYEQYF. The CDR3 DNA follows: TGTGCCAGCAGCCACACAGGGTTTGCATACGAGCAGTACTTC.

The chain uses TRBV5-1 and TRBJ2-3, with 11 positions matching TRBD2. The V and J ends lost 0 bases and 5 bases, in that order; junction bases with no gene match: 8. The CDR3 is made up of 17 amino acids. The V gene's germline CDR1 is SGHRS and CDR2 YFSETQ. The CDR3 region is CASSLELAGDVIDTQYF. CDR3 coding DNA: TGCGCCAGCAGCTTGGAACTAGCGGGAGATGTTATAGATACGCAGTATTTT.

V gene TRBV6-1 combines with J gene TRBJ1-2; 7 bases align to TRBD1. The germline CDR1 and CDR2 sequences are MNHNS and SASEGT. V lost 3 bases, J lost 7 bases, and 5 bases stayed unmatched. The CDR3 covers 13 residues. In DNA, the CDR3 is TGTGCCAGCAGTGAGACAGGGAGCGGTGGCTACACCTTC. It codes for CASSETGSGGYTF.